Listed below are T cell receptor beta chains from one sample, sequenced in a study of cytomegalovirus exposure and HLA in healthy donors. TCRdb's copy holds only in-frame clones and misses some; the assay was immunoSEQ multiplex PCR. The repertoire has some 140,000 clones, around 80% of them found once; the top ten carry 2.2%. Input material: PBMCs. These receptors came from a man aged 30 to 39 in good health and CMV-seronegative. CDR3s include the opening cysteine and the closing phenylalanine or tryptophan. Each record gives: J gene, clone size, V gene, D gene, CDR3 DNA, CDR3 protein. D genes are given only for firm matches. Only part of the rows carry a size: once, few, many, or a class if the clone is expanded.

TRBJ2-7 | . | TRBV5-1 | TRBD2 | TGCGCCAGCAGCTTGAGGAGTAGCGGGATTACCCACGAGCAGTACTTC | CASSLRSSGITHEQYF
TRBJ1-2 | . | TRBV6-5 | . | TGTGCCAGCAGTTACAGCCCAGGGCGGAGCTATGGCTACACCTTC | CASSYSPGRSYGYTF
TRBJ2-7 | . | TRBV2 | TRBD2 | TGTGCCAGCAGTCCGACTAGCGGGGGCTACGAGCAGTACTTC | CASSPTSGGYEQYF
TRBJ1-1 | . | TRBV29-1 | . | TGCAGCGTTGGGAGTCCGGGTACTGAAGCTTTCTTT | CSVGSPGTEAFF
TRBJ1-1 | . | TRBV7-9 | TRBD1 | TGTGCCAGCAGCTGGGGGACAGGGAACACTGAAGCTTTCTTT | CASSWGTGNTEAFF
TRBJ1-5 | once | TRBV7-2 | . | TGTGCCAGCAGCTTCCGTAGTAGCAATCAGCCCCAGCATTTT | CASSFRSSNQPQHF
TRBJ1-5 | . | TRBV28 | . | TGTGCCAGCCTCGTGCAGGGTGGCAATCAGCCCCAGCATTTT | CASLVQGGNQPQHF
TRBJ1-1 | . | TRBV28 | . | TGTGCCTCCTGGGCTTCGAACACTGAAGCTTTCTTT | CASWASNTEAFF
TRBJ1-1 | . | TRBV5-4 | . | TGTGCCAGCAGCTTGGGGGGCGGTTACACTGAAGCTTTCTTT | CASSLGGGYTEAFF
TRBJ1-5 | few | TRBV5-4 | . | TGTGCCAGCAGTTTAGGGAAACCCCAGGAGGGTCAGCCCCAGCATTTT | CASSLGKPQEGQPQHF
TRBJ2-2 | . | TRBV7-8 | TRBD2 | TGTGCCAGCAGCCCTCGGACTAGCGGGCCCACCGGGGAGCTGTTTTTT | CASSPRTSGPTGELFF
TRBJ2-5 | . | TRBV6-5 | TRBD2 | TGTGCCAGCAGCAAGACTAGCGGGAGGCAGGAGACCCAGTACTTC | CASSKTSGRQETQYF
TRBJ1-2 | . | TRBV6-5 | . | TGTGCCAGCAGTTACTCGGGGCCCAGACACTATGGCTACACCTTC | CASSYSGPRHYGYTF
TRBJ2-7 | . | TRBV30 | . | TGTGCCTGGATATCTTCAGGAAGCTACGAGCAGTACTTC | CAWISSGSYEQYF
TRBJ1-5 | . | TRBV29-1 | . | TGCAGCGTTGAAGACGACAGGTGCAATCAGCCCCAGCATTTT | CSVEDDRCNQPQHF
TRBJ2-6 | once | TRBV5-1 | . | TGCGCCAGCAGCCAACTGCCTCACGGGGCCAACGTCCTGACTTTC | CASSQLPHGANVLTF
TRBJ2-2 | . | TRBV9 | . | TGTGCCAGCAGCCACCGGACGGGATCCGGGGAGCTGTTTTTT | CASSHRTGSGELFF
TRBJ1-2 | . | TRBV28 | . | TGTGCCAGCAGTTTGGGGGGGGAACTAGCTAACTATGGCTACACCTTC | CASSLGGELANYGYTF
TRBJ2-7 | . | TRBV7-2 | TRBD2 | TGTGCCAGCAGCCTCAGTAACGGACTAGGGGTCGAGCAGTACTTC | CASSLSNGLGVEQYF
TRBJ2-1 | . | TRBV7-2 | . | TGTGCCAGCAGCTTAGATTTCCTCAATGAGCAGTTCTTC | CASSLDFLNEQFF
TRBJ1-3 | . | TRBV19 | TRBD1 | TGTGCCAGTAGTCCCTGGGACAGAAGCGGAAACACCATATATTTT | CASSPWDRSGNTIYF
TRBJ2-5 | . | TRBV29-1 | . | TGCAGCGCGGGGGAGCTGGAGACCCAGTACTTC | CSAGELETQYF
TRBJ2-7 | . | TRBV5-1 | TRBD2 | TGCGCCAGCAGTGCCGGGAGGGCAAACTACGAGCAGTACTTC | CASSAGRANYEQYF
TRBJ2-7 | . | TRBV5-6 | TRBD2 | TGTGCCAGCAGCTTGTTTGCTAGCGGGAGGGCCATTAACCCCTACGAGCAGTACTTC | CASSLFASGRAINPYEQYF
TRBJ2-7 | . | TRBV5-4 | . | TGTGCCAGCACCTCGAGCCGCGGGACGGGCGCCTACGAGCAGTACTTC | CASTSSRGTGAYEQYF
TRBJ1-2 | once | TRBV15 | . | TGTGCCACCAGCAGAGCGACAGCGGGGAGCTATGGCTACACCTTC | CATSRATAGSYGYTF
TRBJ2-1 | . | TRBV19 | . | TGTGCCAGTAGTATAGGGAGCCGAGGAACCAATGAGCAGTTCTTC | CASSIGSRGTNEQFF
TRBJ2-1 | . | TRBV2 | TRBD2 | TGTGCCAGCAGGGAGACTAGCGGCGGCCCCAATGAGCAGTTCTTC | CASRETSGGPNEQFF
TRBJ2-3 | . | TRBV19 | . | TGTGCCAGTAGTATACTTGACAGGGATACGCAGTATTTT | CASSILDRDTQYF
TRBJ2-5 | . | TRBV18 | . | TGTGCCAGCTCACCACCCGCCGAGTCAGAGACCCAGTACTTC | CASSPPAESETQYF
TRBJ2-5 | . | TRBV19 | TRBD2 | TGTGCCAGTAGTACCCAGGGACTAGCGGGAGAGACCCAGTACTTC | CASSTQGLAGETQYF
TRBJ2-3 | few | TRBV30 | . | TGTGCCTGGAGTGTATCGCCCAGGACAGATACGCAGTATTTT | CAWSVSPRTDTQYF
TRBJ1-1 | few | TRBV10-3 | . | TGTGCCATCAGTGAGTCGAGGAACACTGAAGCTTTCTTT | CAISESRNTEAFF
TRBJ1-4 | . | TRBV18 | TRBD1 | TGTGCCAGCTCACCCAGGGGGGACGAAAAACTGTTTTTT | CASSPRGDEKLFF
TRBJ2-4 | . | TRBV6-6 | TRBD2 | TGTGCCAGTTTAGCGGGTCGAGGTAACATTCAGTACTTC | CASLAGRGNIQYF
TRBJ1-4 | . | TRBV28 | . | TGTGCCAGCAGTTTCCCCAGGGAAGGTTGGACTAATGAAAAACTGTTTTTT | CASSFPREGWTNEKLFF
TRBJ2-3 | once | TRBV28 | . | TGTGCCAGCAGTTTATTCCAGGTGGGGCACACAGATACGCAGTATTTT | CASSLFQVGHTDTQYF
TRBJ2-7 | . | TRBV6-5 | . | TGTGCCAGCAGTTACTCGGGCAGTTACGAGCAGTACTTC | CASSYSGSYEQYF
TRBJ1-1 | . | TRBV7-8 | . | TGTGCCAGCAGCTTAGATGGGGGCAGCCTGGGCACTGAAGCTTTCTTT | CASSLDGGSLGTEAFF